This T cell receptor (beta chain) was observed in a study of T cells in Graves' hyperthyroidism and ophthalmopathy. TCR beta CDR3 region amplification was performed from RNA transcripts. HTBI primers were used for first-round RT-PCR of the TCR CDR3. TCRdb recomputed calls from the multiplex PCR reads with MiXCR, one row per CDR3 protein. The sample includes approximately 510,000 distinct CDR3 sequences, 40% to 55% of them seen just once. This CDR3 is 19 amino acids long. Germline V gene data show CDR1 as DFQATT and CDR2 as SNEGSKA (reference sequence). V dropped 1 base and J dropped 0; count of bases not matched to a gene: 14. Clinical symptoms, serum thyroxine and TRAb, thyroid ultrasound and orbital computed tomography together formed the diagnostic basis.

This clonotype originated in an adult woman with Graves' disease, either hyperthyroidism or ophthalmopathy (not recorded which). The chain joins TRBV20-1 to TRBJ1-5; 8 nucleotides align to TRBD1. Sequencing input: peripheral blood or thyroid tissue (not recorded which). Here the CDR3 reads CSARGTMGQVYVSNQPQHF. In DNA form, the CDR3 reads TGCAGTGCTAGAGGGACTATGGGACAGGTATACGTTAGCAATCAGCCCCAGCATTTT.